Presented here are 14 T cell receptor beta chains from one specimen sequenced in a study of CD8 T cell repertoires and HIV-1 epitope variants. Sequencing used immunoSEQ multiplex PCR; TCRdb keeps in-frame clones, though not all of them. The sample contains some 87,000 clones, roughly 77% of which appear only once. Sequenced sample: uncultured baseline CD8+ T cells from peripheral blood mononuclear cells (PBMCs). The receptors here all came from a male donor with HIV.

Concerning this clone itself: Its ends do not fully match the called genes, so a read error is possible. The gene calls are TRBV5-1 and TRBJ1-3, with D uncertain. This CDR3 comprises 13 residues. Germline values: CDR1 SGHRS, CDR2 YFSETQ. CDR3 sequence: CASSLGTGNTIYF. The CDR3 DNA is TGCGCCAGCAGCTTGGGTACTGGGAACACCATATATTTT.

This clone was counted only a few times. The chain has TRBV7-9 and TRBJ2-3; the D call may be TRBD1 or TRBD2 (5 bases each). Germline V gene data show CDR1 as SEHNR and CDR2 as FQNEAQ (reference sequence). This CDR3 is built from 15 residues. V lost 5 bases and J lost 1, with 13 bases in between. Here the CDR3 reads CASSSIRDGTDTQYF. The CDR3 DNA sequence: TGTGCCAGCAGCAGTATTCGGGACGGCACAGATACGCAGTATTTT.

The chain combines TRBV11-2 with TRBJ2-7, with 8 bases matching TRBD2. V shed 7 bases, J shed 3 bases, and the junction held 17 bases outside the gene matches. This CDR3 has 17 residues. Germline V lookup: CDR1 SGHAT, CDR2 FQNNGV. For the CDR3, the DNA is TGTGCCAGCACCAATAGGGCCCGGGGGGGAGGAGACTACGAGCAGTACTTC. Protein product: CASTNRARGGGDYEQYF.

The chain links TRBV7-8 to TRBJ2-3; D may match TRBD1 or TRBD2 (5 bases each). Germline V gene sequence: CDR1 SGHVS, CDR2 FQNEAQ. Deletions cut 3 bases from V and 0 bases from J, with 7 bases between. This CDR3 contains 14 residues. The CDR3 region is CASSLGPSTDTQYF. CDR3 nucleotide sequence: TGTGCCAGCAGCTTGGGACCTAGCACAGATACGCAGTATTTT.

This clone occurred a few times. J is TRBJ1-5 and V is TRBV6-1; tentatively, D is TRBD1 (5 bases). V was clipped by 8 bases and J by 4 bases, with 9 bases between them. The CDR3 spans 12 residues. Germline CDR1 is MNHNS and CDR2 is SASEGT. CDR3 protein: CASSGLNQPQHF. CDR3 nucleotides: TGTGCCAGCTCAGGGTTGAATCAGCCCCAGCATTTT.

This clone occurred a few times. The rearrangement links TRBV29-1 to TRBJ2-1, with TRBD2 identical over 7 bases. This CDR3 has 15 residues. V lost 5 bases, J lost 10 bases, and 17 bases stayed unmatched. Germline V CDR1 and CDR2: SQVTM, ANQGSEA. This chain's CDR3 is CSVRAGRSEGGEQFF. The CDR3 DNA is TGCAGCGTTAGAGCGGGACGATCGGAAGGAGGAGAGCAGTTCTTC.

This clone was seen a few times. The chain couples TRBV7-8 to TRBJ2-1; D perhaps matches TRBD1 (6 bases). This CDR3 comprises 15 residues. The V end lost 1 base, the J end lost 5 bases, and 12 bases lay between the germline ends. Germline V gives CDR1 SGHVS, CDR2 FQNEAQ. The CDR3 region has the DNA TGTGCCAGCAGCTTAGGATGGCAGGGGCACAATGAGCAGTTCTTC. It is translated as CASSLGWQGHNEQFF.

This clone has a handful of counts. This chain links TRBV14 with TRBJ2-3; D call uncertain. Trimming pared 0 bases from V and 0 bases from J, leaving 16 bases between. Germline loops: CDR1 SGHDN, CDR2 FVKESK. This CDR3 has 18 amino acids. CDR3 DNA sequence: TGTGCCAGCAGCCAAGATCTCGCGTGGGATCCTAGCACAGATACGCAGTATTTT. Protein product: CASSQDLAWDPSTDTQYF.

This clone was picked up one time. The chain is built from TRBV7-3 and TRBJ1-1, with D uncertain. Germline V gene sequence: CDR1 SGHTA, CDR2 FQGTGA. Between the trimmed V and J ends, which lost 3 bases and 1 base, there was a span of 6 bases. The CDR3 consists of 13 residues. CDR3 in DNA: TGTGCCAGCAGCTTTGGCGGGAACACTGAAGCTTTCTTT. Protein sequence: CASSFGGNTEAFF.

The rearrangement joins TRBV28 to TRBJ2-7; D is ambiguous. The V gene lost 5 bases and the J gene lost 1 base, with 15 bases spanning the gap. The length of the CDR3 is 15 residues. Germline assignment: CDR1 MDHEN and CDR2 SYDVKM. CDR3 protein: CASSPQSVQSYEQYF. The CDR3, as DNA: TGTGCCAGCAGTCCCCAGTCAGTGCAATCCTACGAGCAGTACTTC.

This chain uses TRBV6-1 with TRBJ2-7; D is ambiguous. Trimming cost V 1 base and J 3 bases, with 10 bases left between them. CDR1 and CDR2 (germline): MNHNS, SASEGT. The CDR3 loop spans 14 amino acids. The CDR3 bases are TGTGCCAGCAGTGAAGAGGCAAATTACTACGAGCAGTACTTC. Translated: CASSEEANYYEQYF.

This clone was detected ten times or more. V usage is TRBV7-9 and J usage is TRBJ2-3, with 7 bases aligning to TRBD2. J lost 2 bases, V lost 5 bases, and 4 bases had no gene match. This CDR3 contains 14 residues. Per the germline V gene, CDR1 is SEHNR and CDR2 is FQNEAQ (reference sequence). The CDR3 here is CASSPSGNTDTQYF. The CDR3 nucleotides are TGTGCCAGCAGCCCGAGCGGGAACACAGATACGCAGTATTTT.

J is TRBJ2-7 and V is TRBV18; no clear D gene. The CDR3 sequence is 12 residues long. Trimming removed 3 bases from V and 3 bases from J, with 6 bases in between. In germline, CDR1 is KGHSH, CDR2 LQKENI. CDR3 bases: TGTGCCAGCTCACCGCGGCACTACGAGCAGTACTTC. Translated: CASSPRHYEQYF. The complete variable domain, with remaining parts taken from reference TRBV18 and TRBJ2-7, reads NAGVMQNPRHLVRRRGQEARLRCSPMKGHSHVYWYRQLPEEGLKFMVYLQKENIIDESGMPKERFSAEFPKEGPSILRIQQVVRGDSAAYFCASSPRHYEQYFGPGTRLTVT.

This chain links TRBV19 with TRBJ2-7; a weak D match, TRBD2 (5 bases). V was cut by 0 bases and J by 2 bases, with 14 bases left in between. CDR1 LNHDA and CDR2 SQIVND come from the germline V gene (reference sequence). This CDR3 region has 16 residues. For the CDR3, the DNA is TGTGCCAGTAGTATAGAATACGGCCGGGGAACCTACGAGCAGTACTTC. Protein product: CASSIEYGRGTYEQYF.